Listed below are T cell receptor beta chains from one sample, sequenced in a study of cytomegalovirus exposure and HLA in healthy donors. The table came from immunoSEQ multiplex PCR; TCRdb's copy has only in-frame clones and leaves some out. The sample lists about 130,000 clones; approximately 74% were seen once. The material sequenced was PBMCs. These receptors all come from a male donor in good health and CMV-seronegative. Both conserved end residues are trimmed from each CDR3.

length,J,V,CDR3
13,.,TRBV27,ASSFVREQPHEQY
11,TRBJ1-3,TRBV18,ASSPETGNTIY
15,TRBJ2-6,TRBV7-3,ASSLTITETGANVLT
11,TRBJ1-1,TRBV19,ASSMTANTEAF
14,TRBJ2-1,TRBV7-8,ASSVGTSRSYNEQF
16,TRBJ2-2,TRBV5-6,ASSLYRGSRLNTGELF
12,TRBJ2-5,TRBV5-4,ASSPGGDQETQY
15,TRBJ2-6,TRBV9,ASSPRQGRSGANVLT
16,TRBJ2-5,TRBV7-9,ASSLGLSGLAGHETQY
14,TRBJ2-2,TRBV28,ASSSLSLIRAGELF
12,TRBJ2-1,TRBV14,ASSPYQTYNEQF
15,TRBJ2-1,TRBV9,ASSVEMWGDADNEQF
11,TRBJ2-7,TRBV19,ASRAGGSYEQY
13,TRBJ2-3,TRBV7-2,ASSRGESQGDTQY
12,TRBJ2-7,TRBV7-2,ASSPDRWSYEQY
13,TRBJ2-5,TRBV5-5,ASSLKDREIETQY
11,TRBJ2-7,TRBV19,ASRDRASYEQY
16,TRBJ2-5,TRBV4-2,ASSQSLAGGYDQETQY
13,TRBJ1-2,TRBV6-5,ASSKTAGSPYGYT
14,TRBJ2-3,TRBV11-1,ASSLGDSDDTDTQY
15,TRBJ2-7,TRBV27,ASSFRPSGAYSYEQY
13,TRBJ2-7,TRBV6-5,ASSYSDFSSYEQY
13,TRBJ2-1,TRBV9,ASSVPAGSYNEQF
10,TRBJ2-7,TRBV11-3,ASSGSSYEQY
13,TRBJ2-7,TRBV7-2,ASSFRQLRGGEQY
13,TRBJ2-5,TRBV5-1,ASSLGLAGKETQY
14,TRBJ1-4,TRBV5-1,ASSFRPTGGAEKLF
13,TRBJ2-1,TRBV18,ASSVREGAHNEQF
11,TRBJ2-7,TRBV19,ASSIQASYEQY
14,TRBJ1-5,TRBV6-5,ASSYSGGEGNQPQH
13,TRBJ1-5,TRBV13,ASSLGAGGHQPQH
9,TRBJ1-2,TRBV18,ASTGLDGYT
15,TRBJ2-3,TRBV4-1,ASSQDSTSGGTDTQY
13,TRBJ2-7,TRBV19,ASSRGSIQPYEQY
19,TRBJ2-2,TRBV13,ASSLSSRWLAGATNTGELF